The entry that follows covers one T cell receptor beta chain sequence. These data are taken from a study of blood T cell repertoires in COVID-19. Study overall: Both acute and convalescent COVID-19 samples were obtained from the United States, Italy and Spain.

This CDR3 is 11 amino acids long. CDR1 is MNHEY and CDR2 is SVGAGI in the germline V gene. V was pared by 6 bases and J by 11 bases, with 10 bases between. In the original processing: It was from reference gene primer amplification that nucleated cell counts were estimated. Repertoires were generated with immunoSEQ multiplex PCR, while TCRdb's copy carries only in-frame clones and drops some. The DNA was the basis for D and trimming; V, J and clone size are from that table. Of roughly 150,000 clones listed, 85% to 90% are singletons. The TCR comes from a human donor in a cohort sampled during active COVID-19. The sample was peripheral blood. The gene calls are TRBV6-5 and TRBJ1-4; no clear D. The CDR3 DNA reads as TGTGCCAGCAGCAACAGAGGGAAACTGTTTTTT. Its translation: CASSNRGKLFF.